This T cell receptor (beta chain) was documented in a study of T-cell memory formation after mild COVID-19. Study-wide background: There were largely donor-specific TCR clusters.

From the 5' RACE reads, TCRdb called clonotypes with MiXCR, one entry per CDR3 protein. The sample contains about 560,000 distinct CDR3 sequences, less than 25% of which appear only once. Per germline, CDR1 SQVTM and CDR2 ANQGSEA. This CDR3 has 16 amino acids. V was pared by 5 bases and J by 0 bases, with 10 bases of the junction left unmatched. As regards this clonotype: Its matching antigen is unknown.

Study-level points and caveats: Specificity for SARS-CoV-2 was not confirmed among the second-wave clones peaking on day 37. Pre-infection memory already had some responding clones, implying cross-reactive memory joined. Of the contracting clones, CD4+ ones lay mainly in CM and EM, and CD8+ ones in EMRA.

The receptor's source is an adult woman who had mild COVID-19 (a few samples of this study predate the infection). Cell type and time point are not known. The specimen sequenced was PBMCs or a T cell subset sorted from them (not recorded which). V gene TRBV29-1 combines with J gene TRBJ1-2; 9 bases align to TRBD1. Here the CDR3 reads CSVMAQGARANYGYTF. The CDR3 DNA reads as TGCAGCGTTATGGCACAGGGGGCTCGAGCTAACTATGGCTACACCTTC.